This T cell receptor beta chain was retrieved from a study of a mutant IDH1 vaccine in newly diagnosed glioma. Study context: Patients, over weeks 1, 3, 5, 7, 11, 15, 19 and 23, received a total of eight vaccinations. Before enrollment, the patients had been treated with radiotherapy alone, temozolomide alone, or both together. Most of them had received both.

There are 16 residues in the CDR3. Trimming cost V 6 bases and J 1 base; bases outside gene matches: 9. The germline V gene encodes CDR1 ENHRY and CDR2 SYGVKD. Indicated time point: week 5, during vaccination. Every vaccination contained 300 ug of the mutant IDH1 20-mer peptide and was paired with topical imiquimod. Study-wide results and caveats: Changes in the top peripheral T cell clonotypes seemingly had no bearing on pseudoprogression.

As for this clone: Its antigen is not known.

Only in-frame clones appear in the TCRdb table, and some are missing; sequencing was by immunoSEQ multiplex PCR. The sample includes roughly 54,000 clones, over 70% seen only once; the top ten take 3% to 3.5%. The source of this sequence is a man in his thirties or forties with glioma. Sequencing used PBMCs, obtained from a glioma patient whose treatment included an IDH1 peptide vaccine. This sequence joins TRBV10-3 and TRBJ2-1, with TRBD1 identical over 7 bases. The CDR3 sequence is CAISLSKGASYNEQFF. The CDR3 bases are TGTGCCATCAGCCTCTCCAAGGGGGCGTCCTACAATGAGCAGTTCTTC.